The entry below gives a single T cell receptor beta chain sequence along with its context. TCRdb itself ran the RT-PCR reads through MiXCR, one entry per CDR3 protein. Of a few hundred thousand distinct CDR3 sequences in the sample, 10% to 12% were seen once. This specimen belongs to a study of response to subunit inactivated influenza vaccine. V lost 2 bases and J lost 3, with 11 bases in between. The CDR3 is 14 amino acids. The germline V gene has CDR1 MNHEY and CDR2 SVGAGI. This same sample was also taken into another study, of T cells expressing NK-cell markers. From that study: Generation of TCR beta cDNA was performed by 5'RACE template switching incorporating UMIs. The study drew TCR beta repertoires from sorted CD3+CD56+NKG2C+, CD3+CD56+NKG2C- and CD3+CD56-NKG2C+ T cells. The sequencing cohort of eight donors included seven HCMV-seropositive individuals and one seronegative individual. Only alpha-beta TCR T cells were sorted in several experiments, using an anti-gamma-delta TCR antibody.

The sequence came from a middle-aged man who received an inactivated influenza vaccine. Specimen: PBMCs from blood, collected on the day of vaccination. The V call is TRBV6-5, the J call TRBJ2-7; D unclear. CDR3 nucleotides: TGTGCCAGCAGTTACCGGTGGGGTTTCTACGAGCAGTACTTC. Translation gives CASSYRWGFYEQYF.